Each of the 27 T cell receptor beta chains below was sequenced from the same sample in a study of control samples from healthy donors and cancer patients. The protocol was immunoSEQ multiplex PCR, while the TCRdb copy is restricted to in-frame clones and leaves out a portion. This table has roughly 170,000 clones, roughly 93% appearing once. Sequencing was done on a sample of blood. The receptors stem from a woman in her fifties or sixties in good health.

The chain combines TRBV5-1 with TRBJ2-7, with D unclear. Germline lookup yields CDR1 SGHRS and CDR2 YFSETQ. V lost 5 bases and J lost 1, with 10 bases in between. The CDR3 totals 13 residues. In DNA form, the CDR3 reads TGCGCCAGCAGAGTCAGGCTATCCTACGAGCAGTACTTC. It is translated as CASRVRLSYEQYF.

The rearrangement links TRBV2 to TRBJ1-1; possibly TRBD1 for D (6 bases). The CDR3 extends over 12 amino acids. CDR1 and CDR2 (germline): SNHLY, FYNNEI. V dropped 5 bases and J dropped 8 bases, with 12 bases sitting between them. The DNA for the CDR3 is TGTGCCAGCAGTCCCCGGGGGCAAGAAGCTTTCTTT. Protein product: CASSPRGQEAFF.

The chain combines TRBV3-1 (or the pseudogene TRBV3-2) with TRBJ2-2; D possibly uses TRBD1 or TRBD2 (5 bases each). CDR3 length: 14 residues. Germline V gives CDR1 LGHDT, CDR2 YNNKEL (reference sequence). V lost 6 bases and J 4 bases, leaving 12 bases between the germline ends. The CDR3 sequence: CASSRMGTTGELFF. As DNA, the CDR3 is TGTGCCAGCAGTCGGATGGGGACCACCGGGGAGCTGTTTTTT.

The chain couples TRBV2 to TRBJ1-3, with TRBD1 identical over 7 bases. With V trimmed by 10 bases and J by 2 bases, 8 bases remained unmatched. Germline V CDR1 and CDR2: SNHLY, FYNNEI. The CDR3 is 14 residues long. The CDR3 nucleotides are TGTGCCACCAGCAAGACAGGGACTGGAAACACCATATATTTT. This codes for CATSKTGTGNTIYF.

The rearrangement joins TRBV6-4 to TRBJ2-3, with TRBD1 matching 8 bases. This CDR3 is 16 amino acids long. The germline gives CDR1 MRHNA, CDR2 SNTAGT. With 0 bases clipped from V and 2 bases from J, the junction kept 4 bases outside the gene matches. The CDR3 coding sequence is TGTGCCAGCAGTGACTCGTCACAGGGGGTCACAGATACGCAGTATTTT. It is translated as CASSDSSQGVTDTQYF.

The chain links TRBV18 to TRBJ1-2, with 9 bases identical to TRBD1. This CDR3 comprises 13 residues. V lost 4 bases, J lost 3 bases, and 0 bases stayed unmatched. CDR1 is KGHSH and CDR2 is LQKENI in the germline V gene. CDR3 nucleotide sequence: TGTGCCAGCTCACGGGACAGGGACTATGGCTACACCTTC. This gives the protein CASSRDRDYGYTF.

This sequence joins TRBV9 and TRBJ1-6; 8 bases fit TRBD1. The CDR3 runs to 18 residues. V trimming: 0 bases; J trimming: 7 bases; junction bases outside the gene matches: 12. Germline V gene lookup returns CDR1 SGDLS and CDR2 YYNGEE. DNA of the CDR3: TGTGCCAGCAGCGTAGGCCCCGGGCAGGGGGCGAAAAATTCACCCCTCCACTTT. Residues: CASSVGPGQGAKNSPLHF.

In DNA, the CDR3 is TGTGCCAGCAGCTTGTGGACAGGGGGGGTCACTGAAGCTTTCTTT. Translation: CASSLWTGGVTEAFF. The V gene is TRBV5-5, the J gene TRBJ1-1, with 10 bases that match TRBD1. CDR1 is SGHKS, CDR2 YYEKEE, per germline (reference sequence). V shed 1 base, J shed 4 bases, and the junction held 4 bases outside the gene matches. This CDR3 has 15 amino acids.

The CDR3 coding sequence is TGTGCCAGCAGTGGAACAGGGGGCCGATTTTACTATGGCTACACCTTC. This sequence encodes CASSGTGGRFYYGYTF. The chain recombines TRBV25-1 with TRBJ1-2; 9 bases fit TRBD1. Germline CDR1 is MGHDK and CDR2 is SYGVNS. V lost 4 bases to trimming and J lost 3 bases; unmatched junction nucleotides: 9. This CDR3 has 16 amino acids.

This chain uses TRBV10-3 with TRBJ1-5; a weak D match, TRBD1 (6 bases). Looked up from germline, CDR1 is ENHRY and CDR2 is SYGVKD. The CDR3 loop spans 19 amino acids. Trimming left V 4 bases short and J 0 bases short, with 22 bases between. The CDR3 DNA is TGTGCCATCAGTGGAACCGGACAGTTATTTGAATATAGCAATCAGCCCCAGCATTTT. The encoded protein is CAISGTGQLFEYSNQPQHF.

The chain uses TRBV7-2 and TRBJ2-5; the D gene is possibly TRBD2 (6 bases). Trimming pared 8 bases from V and 1 base from J, leaving 14 bases between. The CDR3 totals 14 residues. Germline CDR1 is SGHTA and CDR2 is FQGNSA. The CDR3: CASLPSGSQETQYF. The CDR3 DNA sequence: TGTGCCAGCTTACCGAGCGGGTCCCAAGAGACCCAGTACTTC.

V usage is TRBV2 and J usage is TRBJ1-6, with 8 bases aligning to TRBD1. The CDR3 runs 16 residues. J lost 7 bases, V lost 7 bases, and 12 bases had no gene match. Germline V gives CDR1 SNHLY, CDR2 FYNNEI. The CDR3 nucleotides are TGTGCCAGCAAAAGCACAGGGGGAAGAGGAAATTCACCCCTCCACTTT. Protein product: CASKSTGGRGNSPLHF.

This clone has just a few counts. The chain combines TRBV10-1 with TRBJ2-7; D possibly uses TRBD1 or TRBD2 (5 bases each). This CDR3 is 20 amino acids long. Between the trimmed V and J ends, which lost 4 bases and 3 bases, there was a span of 31 bases. The germline V gene encodes CDR1 WNHNN and CDR2 SYGVQD (reference sequence). DNA for the CDR3: TGCGCCAGCAGTGTGACGACCGGGACGGCCGGAACCCCTACACTCTACGAGCAGTACTTC. Residues: CASSVTTGTAGTPTLYEQYF.

The chain has TRBV5-1 and TRBJ1-6; 7 bases match TRBD1. The germline V gene encodes CDR1 SGHRS and CDR2 YFSETQ. The CDR3 contains 15 residues. Unmatched junction bases numbered 8, after V lost 4 bases and J lost 7 bases. The CDR3 bases are TGCGCCAGCAGCCGCGGGGACAGCCGAAATTCACCCCTCCACTTT. Its translation is CASSRGDSRNSPLHF.

The J gene is TRBJ1-4, the V gene TRBV2; D possibly corresponds to TRBD1 (6 bases). The CDR3 is made up of 13 amino acids. V was pared by 6 bases and J by 8 bases, with 13 bases between. Germline loops: CDR1 SNHLY, CDR2 FYNNEI. The CDR3: CASSQGRGEKLFF. CDR3 nucleotide sequence: TGTGCCAGCAGCCAGGGGAGGGGCGAAAAACTGTTTTTT.

V and J are TRBV27 and TRBJ1-1; D may be TRBD1 (6 bases). Trimming shortened V by 5 bases and J by 2 bases, and 12 bases separated the two germline ends. This CDR3 region has 14 residues. Germline V gene lookup returns CDR1 MNHEY and CDR2 SMNVEV (reference sequence). As DNA, the CDR3 is TGTGCCAGCAGTCCGACAGGAAGAAACACTGAAGCTTTCTTT. Its protein product is CASSPTGRNTEAFF.

The V gene is TRBV10-3, the J gene TRBJ1-5, with D tentatively TRBD1 (6 bases). The V and J ends lost 2 bases and 5 bases respectively, with 10 bases between them. Germline CDR1 is ENHRY and CDR2 is SYGVKD. The CDR3 contains 14 residues. CDR3 DNA sequence: TGTGCCATCAGTGAGATTGCAGGGGATCAGCCCCAGCATTTT. As protein: CAISEIAGDQPQHF.

This chain connects TRBV5-1 to TRBJ2-1; 10 bases are a match to TRBD1. Trimming at V came to 0 bases and at J to 0 bases, leaving 6 bases not matched to a gene. The germline CDR1 and CDR2 sequences are SGHRS and YFSETQ. The CDR3 extends over 18 amino acids. CDR3 DNA sequence: TGCGCCAGCAGCTTGGTGACAGGGGGCCGAAGCTCCTACAATGAGCAGTTCTTC. It encodes CASSLVTGGRSSYNEQFF.

The chain links TRBV6-2 or TRBV6-3 to TRBJ1-5; TRBD1 aligns across 11 bases. The V segment lost 4 bases and the J segment 1 base; nucleotides outside the gene matches: 9. Germline CDR1 and CDR2: MNHEY and SVGEGT. This CDR3 spans 18 amino acids. This CDR3 is CASSSDRGRPVSNQPQHF. The DNA for the CDR3 is TGTGCCAGCAGTTCGGACAGGGGGCGCCCGGTGAGCAATCAGCCCCAGCATTTT.

This sequence joins TRBV7-6 and TRBJ1-6; D gene unclear. The ends were cut back, 0 bases at V and 0 bases at J, with 12 bases in the middle. Germline V gene lookup returns CDR1 SGHVS and CDR2 FNYEAQ. This CDR3 spans 18 amino acids. CDR3 DNA: TGTGCCAGCAGCTTAGCGAGTTCAGCGAGCTCCTATAATTCACCCCTCCACTTT. Protein: CASSLASSASSYNSPLHF.

The chain is built from TRBV5-4 and TRBJ1-1; D is undetermined. Between the trimmed V and J ends, which lost 7 bases and 2 bases, there was a span of 12 bases. This CDR3 comprises 13 residues. CDR1 and CDR2 (germline): SGHNT, YYREEE (reference sequence). The CDR3 loop reads CASGFDRNTEAFF. CDR3 nucleotide sequence: TGTGCCAGCGGGTTTGATAGAAACACTGAAGCTTTCTTT.

This chain joins TRBV5-1 and TRBJ2-7, with 7 bases identical to TRBD2. The CDR3 extends over 15 amino acids. The V gene end was trimmed by 7 bases and the J gene end by 5 bases; junction bases not matched to a gene: 15. Per the germline V gene, CDR1 is SGHRS and CDR2 is YFSETQ. The CDR3 here is CASRLSGVLRNEQYF. The CDR3 nucleotides read TGCGCCAGCCGACTGAGCGGGGTTCTTCGGAACGAGCAGTACTTC.

The chain combines TRBV5-5 with TRBJ1-5, with a weak D call TRBD1 (5 bases). The length of the CDR3 is 13 residues. Germline CDR1 and CDR2: SGHKS and YYEKEE (reference sequence). V was shortened by 4 bases and J by 7 bases, with 12 bases between the two germline ends. The chain's CDR3 is CASSLDGDQPQHF. CDR3 nucleotide sequence: TGTGCCAGCAGCCTCGACGGGGACCAGCCCCAGCATTTT.

This clone occurred once. The chain couples TRBV19 to TRBJ1-1; maybe TRBD1 (5 bases). The CDR3 is 13 residues long. V lost 6 bases and J 2 bases, leaving 10 bases between the germline ends. Germline V gene lookup returns CDR1 LNHDA and CDR2 SQIVND (reference sequence). CDR3 sequence reads: CASRRQTNTEAFF. CDR3 bases: TGTGCCAGTAGAAGACAGACTAACACTGAAGCTTTCTTT.

This clone was counted a single time. The V and J genes are TRBV7-8 and TRBJ1-3; no definite D call. Germline CDR1 and CDR2: SGHVS and FQNEAQ. This CDR3 contains 12 residues. Trimming took off 1 base at V and 4 bases at J, with 2 bases between the two ends. Here the CDR3 reads CASSLGGNTIYF. For the CDR3, the DNA is TGTGCCAGCAGCTTAGGGGGAAACACCATATATTTT. Full variable domain (remainder filled in from reference TRBV7-8 and TRBJ1-3): GAGVSQSPRYKVAKRGQDVALRCDPISGHVSLFWYQQALGQGPEFLTYFQNEAQLDKSGLPSDRFFAERPEGSVSTLKIQRTQQEDSAVYLCASSLGGNTIYFGEGSWLTVV.

This sequence joins TRBV2 and TRBJ1-5; TRBD1 might be the D (5 bases). The CDR3 runs 14 residues. The V and J ends lost 6 bases and 1 base respectively, with 10 bases between them. Germline V gene data show CDR1 as SNHLY and CDR2 as FYNNEI. The CDR3 loop is CASRSDRSNQPQHF. The CDR3 DNA reads as TGTGCCAGCAGATCTGACAGAAGCAATCAGCCCCAGCATTTT.

The chain is built from TRBV18 and TRBJ1-2; TRBD1 agrees at 9 bases. After removal of 0 bases from V and 0 bases from J, the junction contained 11 bases not matched to a gene. Germline V gene sequence: CDR1 KGHSH, CDR2 LQKENI. The CDR3 is 19 residues long. The CDR3 loop is CASSPPGQGNFIANYGYTF. The CDR3 bases are TGTGCCAGCTCACCACCGGGACAGGGAAATTTTATAGCTAACTATGGCTACACCTTC.